Reported below is one T cell receptor beta chain. Its antigen is not known. CDR1 is SEHNR, CDR2 FQNEAQ, per germline (reference sequence). The V gene lost 1 base and the J gene lost 4 bases, with 10 bases spanning the gap. The CDR3 sequence is 14 residues long. The sample is drawn from a study of OX40 agonist ivuxolimab in advanced cancers. Study-wide background: Ivuxolimab, an agonist antibody against OX40 (CD134), was given to patients. Across the patients, intravenous ivuxolimab was delivered every 2 weeks at 0.01 to 10 mg/kg. Overall study results and limits: Low normalized T-cell clonal expansion was also seen in some nonresponders.

The method was immunoSEQ multiplex PCR; TCRdb's version includes in-frame clones alone and lacks a portion of them. The table lists 65,000 to 75,000 clones, about 85% of them singletons. The sample was CD4+ or CD8+ T cells sorted from blood, taken in a trial of the OX40 agonist ivuxolimab. The chain carries TRBV7-9 and TRBJ2-5; D is uncertain. The sequence was collected from an adult with an advanced solid tumor such as melanoma, head and neck, liver or kidney cancer. The DNA for the CDR3 is TGTGCCAGCAGCTTAGGTAGCCCCGCAGAGACCCAGTACTTC. Translated, it gives CASSLGSPAETQYF.